The 11 T cell receptor beta chains below all came from one sample that was sequenced in a study of OX40 agonist ivuxolimab in advanced cancers. Sequencing used immunoSEQ multiplex PCR; TCRdb keeps in-frame clones, though not all of them. The sample includes about 17,000 clones, about 80% of them seen just once. Sample: CD4+ or CD8+ T cells sorted from blood, taken in a trial of the OX40 agonist ivuxolimab. All receptors derive from an adult with an advanced solid tumor such as melanoma, head and neck, liver or kidney cancer.

The rearrangement uses TRBV19 and TRBJ2-7; 7 bases align to TRBD1. Germline CDR1 reads LNHDA; CDR2 reads SQIVND (reference sequence). This CDR3 spans 13 amino acids. With 5 bases clipped from V and 4 bases from J, the junction kept 5 bases outside the gene matches. The CDR3 reads CASSYTGEYEQYF. The CDR3 DNA sequence: TGTGCCAGTAGTTATACAGGGGAGTACGAGCAGTACTTC. Full variable domain (missing parts from reference TRBV19 and TRBJ2-7): DGGITQSPKYLFRKEGQNVTLSCEQNLNHDAMYWYRQDPGQGLRLIYYSQIVNDFQKGDIAEGYSVSREKKESFPLTVTSAQKNPTAFYLCASSYTGEYEQYFGPGTRLTVT.

The V gene is TRBV5-4, the J gene TRBJ2-5; D ambiguous. The CDR3 consists of 13 residues. Germline V gene lookup returns CDR1 SGHNT and CDR2 YYREEE (reference sequence). V lost 0 bases and J 5 bases, leaving 8 bases between the germline ends. The CDR3 sequence: CASSLGGPETQYF. As DNA, the CDR3 is TGTGCCAGCAGCTTGGGGGGTCCGGAGACCCAGTACTTC.

J is TRBJ2-1 and V is TRBV4-3; 9 bases agree with TRBD1. The germline V gene has CDR1 LGHNA and CDR2 YSLEER. The CDR3 covers 16 residues. J lost 7 bases, V lost 1 base, and 8 bases had no gene match. The CDR3 is CASSQGRGQGGNEQFF. CDR3 nucleotide sequence: TGCGCCAGCAGCCAAGGACGGGGACAGGGCGGGAATGAGCAGTTCTTC.

The V and J genes are TRBV19 and TRBJ2-1; D is perhaps TRBD2 (6 bases). The CDR3 is 17 residues long. CDR1 LNHDA and CDR2 SQIVND come from the germline V gene (reference sequence). V lost 10 bases and J lost 0, with 22 bases in between. CDR3: CATRRGRSELSYNEQFF. The DNA of the CDR3 is TGTGCCACCAGGAGGGGTCGAAGCGAACTCTCCTACAATGAGCAGTTCTTC.

The V and J genes are TRBV6-5 and TRBJ2-5; possibly TRBD1 or TRBD2 for D (5 bases each). Germline assignment: CDR1 MNHEY and CDR2 SVGAGI. Trimming took 2 bases from V and 2 from J, leaving 12 bases between them. The CDR3 extends over 15 amino acids. DNA for the CDR3: TGTGCCAGCAGTTACGGAGCAGGGAGTCAAGAGACCCAGTACTTC. It is translated as CASSYGAGSQETQYF.

The V gene is TRBV7-6, the J gene TRBJ2-7, with D tentatively TRBD1 (6 bases). The germline gives CDR1 SGHVS, CDR2 FNYEAQ. The germline V and J ends were trimmed by 2 bases and 4 bases, with 12 bases remaining between them. CDR3 length equals 14 residues. For the CDR3, the DNA is TGTGCCAGCAGCTTAACCGGGACACCTTACGAGCAGTACTTC. Encoded protein: CASSLTGTPYEQYF. Full variable domain (missing parts from reference TRBV7-6 and TRBJ2-7): GAGVSQSPRYKVTKRGQDVALRCDPISGHVSLYWYRQALGQGPEFLTYFNYEAQQDKSGLPNDRFSAERPEGSISTLTIQRTEQRDSAMYRCASSLTGTPYEQYFGPGTRLTVT.

The rearrangement links TRBV6-6 to TRBJ2-2; possibly TRBD1 for D (5 bases). The CDR3 consists of 14 residues. Deletions cut 6 bases from V and 1 base from J, with 9 bases between. The germline V gene has CDR1 MNHNY and CDR2 SVGAGI (reference sequence). The chain's CDR3 is CASSRGQNTGELFF. CDR3 nucleotide sequence: TGTGCCAGCAGCCGTGGACAGAACACCGGGGAGCTGTTTTTT.

The CDR3 protein is CASSLDLAGGNEQFF. The DNA for the CDR3 is TGTGCCAGCAGCTTAGATCTAGCGGGTGGAAATGAGCAGTTCTTC. The chain is built from TRBV7-3 and TRBJ2-1, with 8 bases lining up with TRBD2. Per germline, CDR1 SGHTA and CDR2 FQGTGA. Trimming took 2 bases from V and 7 from J; bases not matched to a gene: 7. This CDR3 has 15 residues.

The chain carries TRBV5-5 and TRBJ1-4; TRBD1 matches 7 bases. The trim removed 4 bases at V and 8 bases at J, leaving 11 bases unmatched. Germline assignment: CDR1 SGHKS and CDR2 YYEKEE (reference sequence). This CDR3 is 15 amino acids long. CDR3 sequence (DNA): TGTGCCAGCAGCAGCTCAGGGGGAAGTGGAGAAAAACTGTTTTTT. Its translation: CASSSSGGSGEKLFF.

The V and J genes are TRBV28 and TRBJ2-7; 8 bases map to TRBD2. The trim removed 7 bases at V and 3 bases at J, leaving 11 bases unmatched. Looked up from germline, CDR1 is MDHEN and CDR2 is SYDVKM. The CDR3 contains 15 residues. The CDR3 loop is CASTPGLAGVYEQYF. CDR3 DNA sequence: TGTGCCAGCACCCCGGGGCTAGCGGGCGTCTACGAGCAGTACTTC.

The chain couples TRBV28 to TRBJ1-5; no clear D gene. CDR1 is MDHEN and CDR2 is SYDVKM in the germline V gene. V dropped 5 bases and J dropped 3 bases, with 8 bases sitting between them. The CDR3 sequence is 13 residues long. The CDR3, as DNA: TGTGCCAGCAGTCCAAGGGCCAATCAGCCCCAGCATTTT. This encodes CASSPRANQPQHF.